This T cell receptor (beta chain) originates from a study of T cells of healthy individuals. Germline loops: CDR1 MNHEY, CDR2 SMNVEV (reference sequence). V was pared by 7 bases and J by 7 bases, with 7 bases of the junction left unmatched. The CDR3 spans 15 residues. This clonotype was observed many times. TCRdb re-derived calls from the 5' RACE reads in MiXCR, one entry per CDR3 protein. The repertoire has around 63,000 distinct CDR3 sequences, around 15% of them found once; the top ten carry 4% to 5%. The clonotype was recovered from a human donor in good health. This chain joins TRBV27 and TRBJ2-2; TRBD1 agrees at 12 bases. The CDR3 coding sequence is TGTGCCAGCACGTCCGGGACAGGGGGCTTCGGGGAGCTGTTTTTT. Protein: CASTSGTGGFGELFF.